These T cell receptor beta chains were read from a single sample in a study of T cells in Graves' hyperthyroidism and ophthalmopathy. TCRdb independently ran MiXCR on the multiplex PCR reads; one entry per CDR3 protein. This table has under 400,000 distinct CDR3 sequences, about 15% appearing once. The sample consisted of blood. These receptors were taken from an older woman with Graves' hyperthyroidism. CDR3s include the opening cysteine and the closing phenylalanine or tryptophan. A D gene is named only where the DNA matches it firmly. Rows give clone size only sometimes, using once, few, many, or a class for an expanded clone.

d_gene	abundance	v_gene	j_gene	CDR3nt	CDR3aa
.	few	TRBV11-2	TRBJ2-1	.	CASSGWAGGSHERFF
.	.	TRBV4-3	TRBJ1-2	TGCGCCAGCGGCCAAGGGGATTGGGACTATGGCTACACCTTC	CASGQGDWDYGYTF
TRBD2	many	TRBV6-1	TRBJ2-1	TGTGCCAGCAATCTCCTAGCTGCGGGAGGGCCGGGGGAGCAGTTCTTC	CASNLLAAGGPGEQFF
TRBD2	many	TRBV20-1	TRBJ2-5	TGCAGTGCTAGAGATATAGCTAGCGGGAGTGTAGAGACCCAGTACTTC	CSARDIASGSVETQYF
.	.	TRBV9	TRBJ2-5	TGTGCCAGCAGCCCCCTCTCAGGGTCACAAGAGACCCAGTACTTC	CASSPLSGSQETQYF
.	.	TRBV6-1	TRBJ2-7	TGTGCCAGCAGTGAGGTGGACGGACCCTACGAGCAGTACTTC	CASSEVDGPYEQYF
TRBD1	many	TRBV2	TRBJ2-5	TGTGCCAGCAGTAGGACAGGCCACCAAGAGACCCAGTACTTC	CASSRTGHQETQYF
TRBD2	.	TRBV11-3	TRBJ2-3	TGTGCCAGCAGCCAACCTGCTCTTAGCGGGAGGACAGATACGCAGTATTTT	CASSQPALSGRTDTQYF
.	many	TRBV5-1	TRBJ2-5	TGCGCCAGCAGCTTGGACCAGGGGCAAGAGACCCAGTACTTC	CASSLDQGQETQYF
.	many	TRBV20-1	TRBJ1-1	TGCAGTGCTAGAGATCAAGGCGGTGGGGATAAAGCTTTCTTT	CSARDQGGGDKAFF